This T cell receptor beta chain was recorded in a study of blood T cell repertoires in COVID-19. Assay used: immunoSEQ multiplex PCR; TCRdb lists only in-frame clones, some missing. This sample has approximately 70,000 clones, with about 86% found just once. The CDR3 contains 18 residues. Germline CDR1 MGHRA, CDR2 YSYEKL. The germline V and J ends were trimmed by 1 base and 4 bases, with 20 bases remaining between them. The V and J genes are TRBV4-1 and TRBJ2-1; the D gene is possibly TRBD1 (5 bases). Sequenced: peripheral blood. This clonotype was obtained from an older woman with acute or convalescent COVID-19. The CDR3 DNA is TGCGCCAGCAGCCAAGGCAATTCGCAGGGTCAGGAGTACAATGAGCAGTTCTTC. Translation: CASSQGNSQGQEYNEQFF.